This T cell receptor (beta chain) stems from a study of response to subunit inactivated influenza vaccine. Broader study findings: Authors suggested each seasonal flu vaccination may recruit only limited numbers of new T cells.

The CDR3 has 11 amino acids. V lost 6 bases to trimming and J lost 10 bases, with 10 bases between them. TCRdb reprocessed the RT-PCR reads via MiXCR and lists one record per CDR3 protein. The top ten hold roughly 3.1% of the sample, which has hundreds of thousands of distinct CDR3 sequences, 16% seen once. Points on this clonotype: The target antigen is unknown.

The sequences come from CD4+ T cells sorted from PBMCs, collected roughly 24 months after vaccination. The J gene is TRBJ2-1, the V gene TRBV12-3 or TRBV12-4; the D gene is possibly TRBD2 (5 bases). This receptor was identified in a man in his fifties or sixties who received an inactivated influenza vaccine. In nucleotides, the CDR3 is TGTGCCAGCAGCACCTCGGGGGAGCAGTTCTTC. Its protein product is CASSTSGEQFF.